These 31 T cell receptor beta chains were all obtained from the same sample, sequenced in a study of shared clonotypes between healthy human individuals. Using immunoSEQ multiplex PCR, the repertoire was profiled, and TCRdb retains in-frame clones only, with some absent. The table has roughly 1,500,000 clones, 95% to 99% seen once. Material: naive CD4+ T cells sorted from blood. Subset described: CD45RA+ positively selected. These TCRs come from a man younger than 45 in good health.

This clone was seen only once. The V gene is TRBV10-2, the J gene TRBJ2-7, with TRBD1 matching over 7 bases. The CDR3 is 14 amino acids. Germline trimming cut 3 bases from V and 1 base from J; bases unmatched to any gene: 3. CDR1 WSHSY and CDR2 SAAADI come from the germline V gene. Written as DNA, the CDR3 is TGCGCCAGCAGTGAACAGGGGATGTCCTACGAGCAGTACTTC. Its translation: CASSEQGMSYEQYF.

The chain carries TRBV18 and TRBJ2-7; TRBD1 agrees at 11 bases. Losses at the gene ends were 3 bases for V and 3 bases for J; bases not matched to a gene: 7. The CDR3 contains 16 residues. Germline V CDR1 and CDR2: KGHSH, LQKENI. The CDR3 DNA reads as TGTGCCAGCTCACCTTGGGACAGGGGGATTTTCTACGAGCAGTACTTC. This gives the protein CASSPWDRGIFYEQYF.

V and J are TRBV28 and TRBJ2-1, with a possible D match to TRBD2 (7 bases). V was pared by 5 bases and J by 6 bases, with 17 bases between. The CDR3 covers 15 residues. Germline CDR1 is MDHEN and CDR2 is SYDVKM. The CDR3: CASSALGGGGNEQFF. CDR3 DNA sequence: TGTGCCAGCAGTGCCTTGGGGGGAGGGGGCAATGAGCAGTTCTTC. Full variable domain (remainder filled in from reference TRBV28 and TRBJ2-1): DVKVTQSSRYLVKRTGEKVFLECVQDMDHENMFWYRQDPGLGLRLIYFSYDVKMKEKGDIPEGYSVSREKKERFSLILESASTNQTSMYLCASSALGGGGNEQFFGPGTRLTVL.

The CDR3 nucleotides are TGTGCCAGCAGCATAGACTCTGGGGCCAACGTCCTGACTTTC. It codes for CASSIDSGANVLTF. The chain links TRBV5-8 to TRBJ2-6, with D unresolved. CDR1 SGHTS and CDR2 YDEGEE come from the germline V gene. The CDR3 is made up of 14 amino acids. With 4 bases removed from V and 0 bases from J, the gap between germline ends came to 5 bases.

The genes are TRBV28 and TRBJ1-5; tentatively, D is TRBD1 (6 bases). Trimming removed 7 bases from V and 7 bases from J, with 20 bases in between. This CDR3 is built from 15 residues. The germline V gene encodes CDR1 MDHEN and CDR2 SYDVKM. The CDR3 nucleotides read TGTGCCAGCATCAAACCGGGGGGCGCAGGGCAGCCCCAGCATTTT. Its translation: CASIKPGGAGQPQHF.

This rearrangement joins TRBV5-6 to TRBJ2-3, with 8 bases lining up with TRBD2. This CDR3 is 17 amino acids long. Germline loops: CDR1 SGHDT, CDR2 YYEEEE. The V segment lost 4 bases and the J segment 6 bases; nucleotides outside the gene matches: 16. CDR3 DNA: TGTGCCAGCAGCCACTGGACTAGCACTGGGGAAAGGGATACGCAGTATTTT. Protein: CASSHWTSTGERDTQYF. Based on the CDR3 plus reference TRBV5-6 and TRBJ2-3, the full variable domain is DAGVTQSPTHLIKTRGQQVTLRCSPKSGHDTVSWYQQALGQGPQFIFQYYEEEERQRGNFPDRFSGHQFPNYSSELNVNALLLGDSALYLCASSHWTSTGERDTQYFGPGTRLTVL.

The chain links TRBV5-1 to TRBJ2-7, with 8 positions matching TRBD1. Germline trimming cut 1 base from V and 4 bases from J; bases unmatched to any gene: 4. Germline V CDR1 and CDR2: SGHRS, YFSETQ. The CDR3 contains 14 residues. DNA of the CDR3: TGCGCCAGCAGCTTGAACAGGGGGGCGTACGAGCAGTACTTC. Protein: CASSLNRGAYEQYF.

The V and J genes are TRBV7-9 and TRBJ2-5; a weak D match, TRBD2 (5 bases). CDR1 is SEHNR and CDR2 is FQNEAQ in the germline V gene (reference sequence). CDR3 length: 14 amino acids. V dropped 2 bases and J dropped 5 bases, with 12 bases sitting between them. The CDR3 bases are TGTGCCAGCAGCTTATACTCGGGCGGGGAGACCCAGTACTTC. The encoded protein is CASSLYSGGETQYF. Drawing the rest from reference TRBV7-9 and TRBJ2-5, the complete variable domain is DTGVSQNPRHKITKRGQNVTFRCDPISEHNRLYWYRQTLGQGPEFLTYFQNEAQLEKSRLLSDRFSAERPKGSFSTLEIQRTEQGDSAMYLCASSLYSGGETQYFGPGTRLLVL.

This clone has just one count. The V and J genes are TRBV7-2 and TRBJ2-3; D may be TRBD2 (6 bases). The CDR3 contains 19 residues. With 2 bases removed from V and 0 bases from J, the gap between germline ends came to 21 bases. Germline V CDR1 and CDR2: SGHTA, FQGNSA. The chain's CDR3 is CASSLMGPRRGRSTDTQYF. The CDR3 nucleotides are TGTGCCAGCAGCTTAATGGGCCCCCGGAGGGGAAGGAGCACAGATACGCAGTATTTT.

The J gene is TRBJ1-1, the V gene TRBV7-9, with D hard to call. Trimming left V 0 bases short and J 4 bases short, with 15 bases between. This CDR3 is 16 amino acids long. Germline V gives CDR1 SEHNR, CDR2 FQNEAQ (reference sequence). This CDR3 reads CASSLAFGPRRTEAFF. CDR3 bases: TGTGCCAGCAGCTTAGCCTTCGGGCCCCGGCGCACTGAAGCTTTCTTT.

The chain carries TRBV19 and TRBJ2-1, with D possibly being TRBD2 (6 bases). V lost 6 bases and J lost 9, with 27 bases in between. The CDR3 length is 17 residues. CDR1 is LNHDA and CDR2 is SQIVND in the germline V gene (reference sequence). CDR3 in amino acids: CASSRRGGRVGGGEQFF. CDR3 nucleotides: TGTGCCAGTAGCCGCCGCGGAGGGAGAGTGGGTGGAGGTGAGCAGTTCTTC. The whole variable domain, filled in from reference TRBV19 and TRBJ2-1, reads DGGITQSPKYLFRKEGQNVTLSCEQNLNHDAMYWYRQDPGQGLRLIYYSQIVNDFQKGDIAEGYSVSREKKESFPLTVTSAQKNPTAFYLCASSRRGGRVGGGEQFFGPGTRLTVL.

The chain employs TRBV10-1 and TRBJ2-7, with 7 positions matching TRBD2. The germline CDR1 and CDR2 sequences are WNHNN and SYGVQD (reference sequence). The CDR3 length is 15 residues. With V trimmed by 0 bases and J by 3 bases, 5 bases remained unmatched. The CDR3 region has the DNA TGCGCCAGCAGTGAGTCGAGGGCTAGCGGCTACGAGCAGTACTTC. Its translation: CASSESRASGYEQYF.

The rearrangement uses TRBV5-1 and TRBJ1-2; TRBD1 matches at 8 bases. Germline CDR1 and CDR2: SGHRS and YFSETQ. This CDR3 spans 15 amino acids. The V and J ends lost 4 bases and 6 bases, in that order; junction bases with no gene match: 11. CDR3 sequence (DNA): TGCGCCAGCAGCCAGGTCTCGGGACAGGAAAATGGCTACACCTTC. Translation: CASSQVSGQENGYTF.

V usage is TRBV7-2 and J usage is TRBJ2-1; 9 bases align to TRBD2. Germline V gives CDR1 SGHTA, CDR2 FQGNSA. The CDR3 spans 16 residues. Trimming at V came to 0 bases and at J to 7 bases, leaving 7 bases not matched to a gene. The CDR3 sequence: CASSLAHSSGANEQFF. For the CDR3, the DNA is TGTGCCAGCAGCTTAGCGCATTCTAGCGGGGCTAATGAGCAGTTCTTC.

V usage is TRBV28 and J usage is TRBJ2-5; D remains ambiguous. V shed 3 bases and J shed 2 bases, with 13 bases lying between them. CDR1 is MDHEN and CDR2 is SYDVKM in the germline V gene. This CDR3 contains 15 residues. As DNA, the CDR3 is TGTGCCAGCAGTTTCGTTTCTCCCCGTCAAGAGACCCAGTACTTC. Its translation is CASSFVSPRQETQYF.

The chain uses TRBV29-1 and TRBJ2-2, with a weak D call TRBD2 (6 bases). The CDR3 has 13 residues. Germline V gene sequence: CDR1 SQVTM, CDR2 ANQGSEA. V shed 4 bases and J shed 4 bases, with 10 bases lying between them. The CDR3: CSVVAAGTGELFF. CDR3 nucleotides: TGCAGCGTTGTGGCAGCGGGCACCGGGGAGCTGTTTTTT.

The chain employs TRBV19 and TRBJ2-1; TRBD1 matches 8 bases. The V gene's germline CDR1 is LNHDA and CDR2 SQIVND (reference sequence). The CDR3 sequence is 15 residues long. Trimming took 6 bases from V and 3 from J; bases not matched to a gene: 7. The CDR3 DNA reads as TGTGCCAGTAGCGGCCAGGGGGCCGGCTACAATGAGCAGTTCTTC. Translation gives CASSGQGAGYNEQFF.

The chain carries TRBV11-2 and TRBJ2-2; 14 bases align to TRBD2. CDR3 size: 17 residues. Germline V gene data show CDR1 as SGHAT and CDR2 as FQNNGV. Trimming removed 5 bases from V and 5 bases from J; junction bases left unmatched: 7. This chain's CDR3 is CASSPGTSGRRTGELFF. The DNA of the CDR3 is TGTGCCAGCAGCCCCGGGACTAGCGGGAGAAGAACCGGGGAGCTGTTTTTT.

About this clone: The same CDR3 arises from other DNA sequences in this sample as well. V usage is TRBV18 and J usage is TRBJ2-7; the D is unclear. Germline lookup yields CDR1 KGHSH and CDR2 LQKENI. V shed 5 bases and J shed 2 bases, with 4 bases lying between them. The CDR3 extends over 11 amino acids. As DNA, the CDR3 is TGTGCCAGCTCATCGACCTACGAGCAGTACTTC. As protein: CASSSTYEQYF.

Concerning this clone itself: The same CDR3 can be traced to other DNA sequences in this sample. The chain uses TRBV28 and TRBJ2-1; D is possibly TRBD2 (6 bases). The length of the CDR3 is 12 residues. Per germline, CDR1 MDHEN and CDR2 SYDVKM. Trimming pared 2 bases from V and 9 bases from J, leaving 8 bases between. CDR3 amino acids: CASSLVGGEQFF. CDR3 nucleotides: TGTGCCAGCAGTTTAGTGGGAGGTGAGCAGTTCTTC.

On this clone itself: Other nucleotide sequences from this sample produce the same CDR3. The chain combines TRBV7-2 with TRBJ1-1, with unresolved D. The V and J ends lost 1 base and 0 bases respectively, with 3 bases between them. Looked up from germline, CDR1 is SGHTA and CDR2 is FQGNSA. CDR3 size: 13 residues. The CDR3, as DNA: TGTGCCAGCAGCTTAGTCGTGAACACTGAAGCTTTCTTT. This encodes CASSLVVNTEAFF. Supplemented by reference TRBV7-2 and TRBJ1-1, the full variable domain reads GAGVSQSPSNKVTEKGKDVELRCDPISGHTALYWYRQSLGQGLEFLIYFQGNSAPDKSGLPSDRFSAERTGGSVSTLTIQRTQQEDSAVYLCASSLVVNTEAFFGQGTRLTVV.

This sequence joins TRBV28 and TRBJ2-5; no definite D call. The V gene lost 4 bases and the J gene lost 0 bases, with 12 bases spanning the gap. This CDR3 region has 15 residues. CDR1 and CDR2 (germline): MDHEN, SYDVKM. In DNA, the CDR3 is TGTGCCAGCAGTTCCCCCGTCAGATACCAAGAGACCCAGTACTTC. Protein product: CASSSPVRYQETQYF.

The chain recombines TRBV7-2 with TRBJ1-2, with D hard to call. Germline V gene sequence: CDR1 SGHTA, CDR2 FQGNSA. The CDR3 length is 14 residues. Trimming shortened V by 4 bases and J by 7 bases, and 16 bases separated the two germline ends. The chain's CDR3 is CASSSGVGLGGYTF. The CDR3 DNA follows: TGTGCCAGCAGCTCCGGGGTCGGGCTGGGTGGCTACACCTTC.

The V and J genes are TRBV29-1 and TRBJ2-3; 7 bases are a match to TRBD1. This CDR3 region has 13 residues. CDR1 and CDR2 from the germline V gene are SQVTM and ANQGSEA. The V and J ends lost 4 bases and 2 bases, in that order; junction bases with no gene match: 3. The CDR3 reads CSVVGTVTDTQYF. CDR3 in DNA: TGCAGCGTTGTTGGGACAGTCACAGATACGCAGTATTTT.

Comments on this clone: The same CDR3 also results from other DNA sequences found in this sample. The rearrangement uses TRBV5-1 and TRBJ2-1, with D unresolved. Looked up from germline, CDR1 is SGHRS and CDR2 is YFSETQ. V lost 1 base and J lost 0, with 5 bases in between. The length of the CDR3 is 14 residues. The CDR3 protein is CASSLTGSYNEQFF. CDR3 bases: TGCGCCAGCAGCTTGACTGGCTCCTACAATGAGCAGTTCTTC.

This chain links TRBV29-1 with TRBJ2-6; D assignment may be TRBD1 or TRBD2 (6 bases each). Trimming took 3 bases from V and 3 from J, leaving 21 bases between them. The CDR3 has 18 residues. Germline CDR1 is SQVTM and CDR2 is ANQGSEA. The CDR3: CSVDSGAAHVSGANVLTF. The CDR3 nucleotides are TGCAGCGTTGATTCGGGGGCCGCCCATGTTAGTGGGGCCAACGTCCTGACTTTC.

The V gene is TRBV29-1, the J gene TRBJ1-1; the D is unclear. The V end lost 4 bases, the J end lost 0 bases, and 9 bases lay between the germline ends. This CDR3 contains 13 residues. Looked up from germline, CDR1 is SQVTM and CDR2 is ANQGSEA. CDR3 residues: CSVAHRMNTEAFF. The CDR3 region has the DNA TGCAGCGTTGCCCACAGAATGAACACTGAAGCTTTCTTT.

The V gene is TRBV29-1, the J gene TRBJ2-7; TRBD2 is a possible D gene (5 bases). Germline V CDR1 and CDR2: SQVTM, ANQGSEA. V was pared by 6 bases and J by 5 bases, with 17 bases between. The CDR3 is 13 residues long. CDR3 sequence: CSVEGLFQDEQYF. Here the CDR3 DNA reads TGCAGCGTCGAGGGTCTCTTTCAGGACGAGCAGTACTTC.

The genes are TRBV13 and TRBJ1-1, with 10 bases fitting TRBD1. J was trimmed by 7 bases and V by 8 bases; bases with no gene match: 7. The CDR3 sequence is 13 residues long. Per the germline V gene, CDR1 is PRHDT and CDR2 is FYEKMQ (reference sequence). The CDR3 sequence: CASCRDRGVEAFF. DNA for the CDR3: TGTGCCAGCTGCCGGGACAGGGGAGTTGAAGCTTTCTTT.

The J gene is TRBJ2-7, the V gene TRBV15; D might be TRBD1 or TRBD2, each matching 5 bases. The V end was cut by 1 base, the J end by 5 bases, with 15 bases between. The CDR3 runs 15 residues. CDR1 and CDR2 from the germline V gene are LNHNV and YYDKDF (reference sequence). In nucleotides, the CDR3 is TGTGCCACCAGCAGAGCCAGGGAGCTCTGGGACGAGCAGTACTTC. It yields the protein CATSRARELWDEQYF.

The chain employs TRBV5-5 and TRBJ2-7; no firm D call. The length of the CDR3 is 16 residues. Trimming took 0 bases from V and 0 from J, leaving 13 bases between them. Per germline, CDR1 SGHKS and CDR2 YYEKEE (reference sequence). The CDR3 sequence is CASSLAWLPSSYEQYF. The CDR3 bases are TGTGCCAGCAGCTTGGCTTGGCTTCCTAGCTCCTACGAGCAGTACTTC.